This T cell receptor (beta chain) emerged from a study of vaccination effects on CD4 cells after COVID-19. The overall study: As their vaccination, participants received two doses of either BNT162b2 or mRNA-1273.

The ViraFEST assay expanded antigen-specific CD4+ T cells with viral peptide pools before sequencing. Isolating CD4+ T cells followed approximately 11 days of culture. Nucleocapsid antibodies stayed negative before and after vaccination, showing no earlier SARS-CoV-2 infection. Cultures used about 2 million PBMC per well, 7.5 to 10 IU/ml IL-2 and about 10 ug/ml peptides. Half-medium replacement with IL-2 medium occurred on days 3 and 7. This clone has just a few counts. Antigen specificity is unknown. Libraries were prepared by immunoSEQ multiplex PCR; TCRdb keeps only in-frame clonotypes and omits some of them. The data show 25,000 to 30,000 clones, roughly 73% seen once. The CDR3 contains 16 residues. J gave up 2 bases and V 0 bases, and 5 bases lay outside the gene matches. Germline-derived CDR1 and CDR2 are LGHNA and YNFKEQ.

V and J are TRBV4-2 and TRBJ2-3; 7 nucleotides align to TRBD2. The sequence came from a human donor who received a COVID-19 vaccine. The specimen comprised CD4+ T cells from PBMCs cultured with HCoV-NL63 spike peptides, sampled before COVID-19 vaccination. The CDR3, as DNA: TGTGCCAGCAGCCAAGATTCTAGCGGCTTCACAGATACGCAGTATTTT. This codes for CASSQDSSGFTDTQYF.